These T cell receptor beta chains were read from a single sample in a study of CD8 T cells in Susac syndrome. TCRdb re-called the immunoSEQ multiplex PCR reads with MiXCR, one entry per CDR3 protein. Of around 130,000 distinct CDR3 sequences in the sample, over 90% are singletons; the top ten hold roughly 0.12%. The specimen was CD4+ T cells from PBMCs. Receptors originate from a human donor in good health. Each CDR3 is given without its conserved first and last residue. Fields, in order: clone size, V gene, J gene, CDR3 protein. Clone size is stated in some rows and not others, as once, few, many or a class when expanded.

>once|TRBV5-4|TRBJ2-6
ASSLVSWRTSGANVLT
>NA|TRBV20-1|TRBJ2-7
SAQGAELSYEQY
>NA|TRBV6-5|TRBJ2-2
ASRAEVWDTGELF
>NA|TRBV3-1|TRBJ1-5
ASSQDRNQPQH
>NA|TRBV5-1|TRBJ1-5
ASSDTQGVQPQH
>NA|TRBV7-8|TRBJ2-4
ASSPGQALSRENIQY
>NA|TRBV30|TRBJ1-5
AWSSGQGTGQPQH
>once|TRBV6-5|TRBJ2-5
ASSYSGASGYQETQY
>NA|TRBV30|TRBJ2-5
AWSAGLGETQY
>NA|TRBV7-9|TRBJ2-1
ASSPPGLADNEQF
>NA|TRBV18|TRBJ2-5
ASSAGQGGQETQY
>NA|TRBV27|TRBJ2-6
ASSSRSSGANVLT
>NA|TRBV5-1|TRBJ2-4
ASSETGGGKNIQY
>NA|TRBV29-1|TRBJ1-1
SVAGANTEAF
>NA|TRBV7-2|TRBJ2-7
ASSVDRAYEQY
>NA|TRBV29-1|TRBJ2-2
SEMTGDTGELF
>NA|TRBV7-6|TRBJ2-1
ASSLESPGGLGVRG
>once|TRBV19|TRBJ2-7
ASSRGAGVYEQY
>NA|TRBV5-1|TRBJ1-5
AAGGVGNQPQH